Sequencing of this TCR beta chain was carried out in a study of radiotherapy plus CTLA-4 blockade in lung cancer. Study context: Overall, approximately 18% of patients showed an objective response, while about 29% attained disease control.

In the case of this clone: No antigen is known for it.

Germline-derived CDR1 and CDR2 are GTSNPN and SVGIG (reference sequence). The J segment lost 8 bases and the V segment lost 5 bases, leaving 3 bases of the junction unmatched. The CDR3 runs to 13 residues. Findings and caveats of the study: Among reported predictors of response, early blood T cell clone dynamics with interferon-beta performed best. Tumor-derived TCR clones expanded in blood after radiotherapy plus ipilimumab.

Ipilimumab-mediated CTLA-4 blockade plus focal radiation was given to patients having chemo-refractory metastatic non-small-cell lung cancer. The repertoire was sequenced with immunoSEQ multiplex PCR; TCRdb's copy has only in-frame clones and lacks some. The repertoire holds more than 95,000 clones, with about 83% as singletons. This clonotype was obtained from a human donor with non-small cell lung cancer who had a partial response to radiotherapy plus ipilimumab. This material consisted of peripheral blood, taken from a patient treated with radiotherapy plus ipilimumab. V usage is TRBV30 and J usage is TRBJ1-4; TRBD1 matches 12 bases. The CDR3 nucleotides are TGTGCCTGGGGGGACAGGGGGCAGGAAAAACTGTTTTTT. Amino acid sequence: CAWGDRGQEKLFF.